This T cell receptor beta chain originates from a study of blood T cell repertoires in COVID-19. Study-wide context: Acute and convalescent COVID-19 samples came from the United States, Italy and Spain. T cells, B-cell-depleted T cells, or PBMCs supplied cDNA or gDNA.

Per the original data handling: Cell counts per sample came from amplifying reference gene primers. The assay was immunoSEQ multiplex PCR, and TCRdb's table has in-frame clones only and misses some. V and J calls and clone size are as listed in that table; D and trimming were resolved from the DNA. The sample lists roughly 100,000 clones; about 85% were seen once. The CDR3 is 15 amino acids. The V end was cut by 1 base, the J end by 7 bases, with 13 bases between. From germline, CDR1 is MNHEY and CDR2 SMNVEV (reference sequence). This receptor was obtained from a man between 50 and 59 years old with acute or convalescent COVID-19. The chain links TRBV27 to TRBJ2-2; D is possibly TRBD1 (6 bases). Material for sequencing was peripheral blood. This chain's CDR3 is CASSLYRTGFGELFF. As DNA, the CDR3 is TGTGCCAGCAGTTTATACAGAACAGGGTTCGGGGAGCTGTTTTTT.